Below, 5 T cell receptor beta chains from the same sample are listed, as sequenced in a study of radiation and T cells in renal cell carcinoma. Time point given: blood 4 weeks post-SBRT, at nephrectomy. Treatment noted: 15 Gy SBRT to primary tumor, nephrectomy 4 weeks later. The table came from immunoSEQ multiplex PCR; TCRdb's copy has only in-frame clones and leaves some out. Of some 150,000 clones listed, 75% to 90% are singletons. Material: blood, obtained from a patient whose treatment included radiotherapy and nephrectomy. The receptors originated from a woman aged 45-59 years with renal cell carcinoma.

Remarks on this clone: At one end the junction does not follow the germline gene, possibly because of a read error. This rearrangement joins TRBV10-3 to TRBJ2-3; D remains ambiguous. CDR1 is ENHRY and CDR2 is SYGVKD in the germline V gene. The length of the CDR3 is 14 residues. The CDR3 DNA sequence: TGTGCCATCAGTGAGTCGGGAAGCACGGATACGCAGTATTTT. Amino acids: CAISESGSTDTQYF.

The chain has TRBV19 and TRBJ1-1; D is unresolved. The germline CDR1 and CDR2 sequences are LNHDA and SQIVND (reference sequence). Trimming removed 5 bases from V and 8 bases from J, with 15 bases in between. The CDR3 spans 13 residues. In nucleotides, the CDR3 is TGTGCCAGTAGTCGGCAGGTACAAAGCGAAGCTTTCTTT. Encoded protein: CASSRQVQSEAFF.

V usage is TRBV5-5 and J usage is TRBJ2-7; unclear D gene. Germline CDR1 reads SGHKS; CDR2 reads YYEKEE (reference sequence). The CDR3 length is 11 residues. V lost 0 bases to trimming and J lost 4 bases, with 2 bases between them. For the CDR3, the DNA is TGTGCCAGCAGCTTGGAATACGAGCAGTACTTC. Amino acid sequence: CASSLEYEQYF.

The chain joins TRBV9 to TRBJ2-7; 8 bases are shared with TRBD1. Germline CDR1 reads SGDLS; CDR2 reads YYNGEE. Trimming at V came to 2 bases and at J to 5 bases, leaving 9 bases not matched to a gene. CDR3 length equals 15 residues. CDR3 nucleotides: TGTGCCAGCAGCGTGGGGCCCAAGGACAGGGACGAGCAGTACTTC. Translating it yields CASSVGPKDRDEQYF. Using reference TRBV9 and TRBJ2-7 for the parts outside the CDR3, the full variable domain is DSGVTQTPKHLITATGQRVTLRCSPRSGDLSVYWYQQSLDQGLQFLIQYYNGEERAKGNILERFSAQQFPDLHSELNLSSLELGDSALYFCASSVGPKDRDEQYFGPGTRLTVT.

The chain uses TRBV7-2 and TRBJ2-3; D gene unclear. The CDR3 has 14 residues. From germline, CDR1 is SGHTA and CDR2 FQGNSA. The V end was cut by 1 base, the J end by 0 bases, with 5 bases between. The CDR3: CASSLVASTDTQYF. The CDR3 DNA follows: TGTGCCAGCAGCTTAGTAGCTAGCACAGATACGCAGTATTTT.